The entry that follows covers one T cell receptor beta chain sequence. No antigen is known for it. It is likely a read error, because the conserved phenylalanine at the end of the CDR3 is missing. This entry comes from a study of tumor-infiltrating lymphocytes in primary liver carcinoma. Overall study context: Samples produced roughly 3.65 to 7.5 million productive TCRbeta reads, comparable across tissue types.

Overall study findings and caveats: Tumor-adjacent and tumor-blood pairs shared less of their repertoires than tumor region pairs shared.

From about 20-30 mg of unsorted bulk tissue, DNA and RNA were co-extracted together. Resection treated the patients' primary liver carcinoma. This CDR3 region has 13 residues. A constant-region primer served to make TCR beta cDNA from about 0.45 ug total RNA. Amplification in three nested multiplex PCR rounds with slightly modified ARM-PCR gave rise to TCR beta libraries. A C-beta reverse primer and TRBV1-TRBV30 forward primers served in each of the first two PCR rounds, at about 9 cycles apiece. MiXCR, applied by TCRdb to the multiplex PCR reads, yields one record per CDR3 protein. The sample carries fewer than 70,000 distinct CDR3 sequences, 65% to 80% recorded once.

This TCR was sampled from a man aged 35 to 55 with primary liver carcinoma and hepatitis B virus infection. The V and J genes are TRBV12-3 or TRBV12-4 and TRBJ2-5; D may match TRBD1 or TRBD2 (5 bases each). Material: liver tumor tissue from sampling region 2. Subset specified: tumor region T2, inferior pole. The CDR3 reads CTSGLTVGGTQYL. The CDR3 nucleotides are TGTACCAGCGGTTTAACGGTTGGGGGGACCCAGTACCTC.